A single sample gave rise to the 22 T cell receptor beta chains below, sequenced in a study of response to subunit inactivated influenza vaccine. TCRdb itself ran the RT-PCR reads through MiXCR, one entry per CDR3 protein. Seen here are under 500,000 distinct CDR3 sequences, roughly 9.7% observed once, and the top ten hold over 9.5%. The source material was PBMCs from blood, sampled about 40 days after vaccination. The receptors derive from a man in his forties or fifties who received an inactivated influenza vaccine.

The table lists this clonotype with many counts. The J gene is TRBJ2-7, the V gene TRBV3-1; D ambiguous. The V gene's germline CDR1 is LGHDT and CDR2 YNNKEL (reference sequence). V was clipped by 1 base and J by 0 bases, with 10 bases between them. The CDR3 totals 15 residues. CDR3 residues: CASSQVRLNSYEQYF. DNA of the CDR3: TGTGCCAGCAGCCAAGTTAGGCTAAACTCCTACGAGCAGTACTTC.

The CDR3 region has the DNA TGTGCCAGCAAAGGAGGGTTTGAGCAGTACTTC. As protein: CASKGGFEQYF. The chain joins TRBV2 to TRBJ2-7; the D gene is possibly TRBD2 (6 bases). Deletions cut 7 bases from V and 7 bases from J, with 11 bases between. Germline CDR1 and CDR2: SNHLY and FYNNEI. This CDR3 contains 11 residues.

This clonotype was counted only a few times. The chain recombines TRBV12-3 or TRBV12-4 with TRBJ2-1; TRBD1 matches 9 bases. J lost 7 bases, V lost 6 bases, and 4 bases had no gene match. CDR3 length equals 13 residues. The CDR3 DNA is TGTGCCAGCAGACCCGGGACAGGGAATGAGCAGTTCTTC. Translated, it gives CASRPGTGNEQFF.

This clonotype was observed at least ten times. V gene TRBV20-1 combines with J gene TRBJ2-4; D gene ambiguous. V lost 5 bases and J 8 bases, leaving 13 bases between the germline ends. The CDR3 has 12 amino acids. Germline V gene sequence: CDR1 DFQATT, CDR2 SNEGSKA (reference sequence). The DNA for the CDR3 is TGCAGTGCTGACACCGGGCGGCACATTCAGTACTTC. As protein: CSADTGRHIQYF.

The rearrangement links TRBV12-3 or TRBV12-4 to TRBJ2-5; 12 bases are a match to TRBD2. This CDR3 spans 14 amino acids. V shed 5 bases, J shed 10 bases, and the junction held 8 bases outside the gene matches. CDR3 region: CASSASGGGRDQYF. The CDR3 nucleotides are TGTGCCAGCAGTGCTAGCGGGGGGGGCCGTGACCAGTACTTC.

This sequence joins TRBV10-3 and TRBJ2-1; the D call may be TRBD1 or TRBD2 (5 bases each). V lost 10 bases and J 5 bases, leaving 12 bases between the germline ends. The CDR3 consists of 12 residues. Per the germline V gene, CDR1 is ENHRY and CDR2 is SYGVKD. CDR3 residues: CATRDLDNEQFF. CDR3 nucleotide sequence: TGTGCCACCCGGGACCTAGACAATGAGCAGTTCTTC.

J is TRBJ1-4 and V is TRBV5-1, with TRBD1 matching over 7 bases. The CDR3 sequence is 15 residues long. CDR1 and CDR2 from the germline V gene are SGHRS and YFSETQ. Trimming cost V 1 base and J 7 bases; bases outside gene matches: 7. The CDR3 coding sequence is TGCGCCAGCAGCTTGCAAGGGGGCCGTGGTGAAAAACTGTTTTTT. This sequence encodes CASSLQGGRGEKLFF.

This clonotype was recorded a few times. CDR3 bases: TGTGCCAGCAGCTTTTATGGGCTGGTAGCGGGAGGGTACGAGCAGTACTTC. It specifies CASSFYGLVAGGYEQYF. The chain is built from TRBV7-2 and TRBJ2-7; 11 bases align to TRBD2. V shed 3 bases, J shed 4 bases, and the junction held 11 bases outside the gene matches. CDR1 is SGHTA, CDR2 FQGNSA, per germline. CDR3 size: 17 residues.

The chain joins TRBV14 to TRBJ2-1, with a possible D match to TRBD2 (6 bases). The CDR3 consists of 15 residues. Trimming took off 1 base at V and 4 bases at J, with 11 bases between the two ends. The V gene's germline CDR1 is SGHDN and CDR2 FVKESK. CDR3 sequence (DNA): TGTGCCAGCAGCCAAGGAATGCGGGGATACAATGAGCAGTTCTTC. It encodes CASSQGMRGYNEQFF.

The chain combines TRBV4-3 with TRBJ2-3, with 10 bases identical to TRBD2. V dropped 1 base and J dropped 5; count of bases not matched to a gene: 9. From germline, CDR1 is LGHNA and CDR2 YSLEER. This CDR3 is 17 amino acids long. The CDR3 nucleotides are TGCGCCAGCAGCCAAGCCCAGCGGGGGGGCCCCCAAGATACGCAGTATTTT. Amino acid sequence: CASSQAQRGGPQDTQYF.

This clonotype was counted ten times or more. This chain links TRBV20-1 with TRBJ1-5; D not resolved. The germline CDR1 and CDR2 sequences are DFQATT and SNEGSKA (reference sequence). V was cut by 0 bases and J by 7 bases, with 10 bases left in between. The CDR3 sequence is 13 residues long. The CDR3 reads CSARDGNYQPQHF. The CDR3 DNA reads TGCAGTGCTAGAGATGGTAATTACCAGCCCCAGCATTTT.

This chain joins TRBV20-1 and TRBJ2-5; D remains ambiguous. The germline V gene encodes CDR1 DFQATT and CDR2 SNEGSKA (reference sequence). The V end lost 0 bases, the J end lost 2 bases, and 10 bases lay between the germline ends. CDR3 length: 14 residues. DNA of the CDR3: TGCAGTGCTAGAGATTTTACAGCACAAGAGACCCAGTACTTC. This codes for CSARDFTAQETQYF.

This clonotype was seen at least ten times. The V and J genes are TRBV12-3 or TRBV12-4 and TRBJ2-5; 8 nucleotides agree with TRBD2. There are 14 residues in the CDR3. V shed 5 bases, J shed 5 bases, and the junction held 7 bases outside the gene matches. CDR3 region: CASSRRGGRETQYF. The CDR3 nucleotides are TGTGCCAGCAGTCGACGGGGGGGCCGTGAGACCCAGTACTTC.

This clonotype came up many times. The rearrangement joins TRBV20-1 to TRBJ2-2, with D possibly TRBD2 on 5 matching bases. Between the trimmed V and J ends, which lost 2 bases and 1 base, there was a span of 5 bases. This CDR3 is 13 amino acids long. Germline V lookup: CDR1 DFQATT, CDR2 SNEGSKA (reference sequence). DNA for the CDR3: TGCAGTGCTAGACGGGGGAACACCGGGGAGCTGTTTTTT. Amino acids: CSARRGNTGELFF.

This clonotype was detected many times. The rearrangement joins TRBV29-1 to TRBJ2-7; no clear D. The CDR3 runs 13 residues. V was pared by 7 bases and J by 7 bases, with 20 bases between. Per the germline V gene, CDR1 is SQVTM and CDR2 is ANQGSEA. CDR3 sequence: CSAAPTTPGEQYF. In nucleotides, the CDR3 is TGCAGCGCCGCCCCAACGACCCCCGGAGAGCAGTACTTC.

This clonotype was seen only a few times. J is TRBJ2-2 and V is TRBV10-3; 13 bases are shared with TRBD2. The V and J ends lost 7 bases and 1 base, in that order; junction bases with no gene match: 9. Germline V gene sequence: CDR1 ENHRY, CDR2 SYGVKD. This CDR3 spans 18 amino acids. In DNA form, the CDR3 reads TGTGCCATCACCAGGACTAGCGGGAGCGGAGTGAACACCGGGGAGCTGTTTTTT. It translates to CAITRTSGSGVNTGELFF.

The sample holds a few counts of this clonotype. V is TRBV4-2 and J is TRBJ2-5; D possibly corresponds to TRBD1 (5 bases). The germline gives CDR1 LGHNA, CDR2 YNFKEQ. The CDR3 runs to 13 residues. V was clipped by 6 bases and J by 5 bases, with 13 bases between them. The CDR3 sequence is CASRGQGRETQYF. CDR3 DNA sequence: TGTGCCAGCAGAGGGCAGGGAAGGGAGACCCAGTACTTC.

The chain employs TRBV12-3 or TRBV12-4 and TRBJ1-6; D possibly corresponds to TRBD1 (5 bases). Between the trimmed V and J ends, which lost 0 bases and 9 bases, there was a span of 18 bases. There are 17 residues in the CDR3. The CDR3 DNA is TGTGCCAGCAGTTTAGCGGTTTGGGACGGAGGCCGTTCACCCCTCCACTTT. It is translated as CASSLAVWDGGRSPLHF.

Only a few counts were recorded for this clonotype. At one boundary the junction diverges from the germline segment, which might be a read error. The CDR3 bases are TGTGCTAGCAGCTTAGCGGTAGGGGAAACCGGGGAGCTGTTTTTT. This translates into CASSLAVGETGELFF. The chain is built from TRBV7-7 and TRBJ2-2, with TRBD2 as a possible D gene (6 bases). This CDR3 is built from 15 residues. CDR1 and CDR2 from the germline V gene are SSHAT and FNYEAQ (reference sequence).

The chain couples TRBV12-3 or TRBV12-4 to TRBJ2-1, with D maybe TRBD2 (6 bases). This CDR3 spans 16 amino acids. Deletions cut 5 bases from V and 10 bases from J, with 24 bases between. CDR3 DNA: TGTGCCAGCAGTGAACTAGATCCGGGACTCCGCCGGGAGCAGTTCTTC. Translated: CASSELDPGLRREQFF.

The sample holds a few counts of this clonotype. This chain links TRBV20-1 with TRBJ2-7; 7 bases map to TRBD2. V shed 1 base, J shed 3 bases, and the junction held 9 bases outside the gene matches. This CDR3 comprises 15 residues. Germline V gene lookup returns CDR1 DFQATT and CDR2 SNEGSKA (reference sequence). CDR3 region: CSARGTGGANYEQYF. The CDR3 DNA reads TGCAGTGCTAGAGGTACGGGGGGAGCAAACTACGAGCAGTACTTC.

This clonotype occurred many times. The rearrangement joins TRBV20-1 to TRBJ2-7, with D perhaps given as TRBD1 or TRBD2 (6 bases each). CDR3 length: 14 residues. V dropped 2 bases and J dropped 6 bases, with 17 bases sitting between them. Germline CDR1 DFQATT, CDR2 SNEGSKA (reference sequence). The DNA of the CDR3 is TGCAGTGCTAGACGGGGGCTAGAGAGTGCCGAGCAGTACTTC. As protein: CSARRGLESAEQYF.